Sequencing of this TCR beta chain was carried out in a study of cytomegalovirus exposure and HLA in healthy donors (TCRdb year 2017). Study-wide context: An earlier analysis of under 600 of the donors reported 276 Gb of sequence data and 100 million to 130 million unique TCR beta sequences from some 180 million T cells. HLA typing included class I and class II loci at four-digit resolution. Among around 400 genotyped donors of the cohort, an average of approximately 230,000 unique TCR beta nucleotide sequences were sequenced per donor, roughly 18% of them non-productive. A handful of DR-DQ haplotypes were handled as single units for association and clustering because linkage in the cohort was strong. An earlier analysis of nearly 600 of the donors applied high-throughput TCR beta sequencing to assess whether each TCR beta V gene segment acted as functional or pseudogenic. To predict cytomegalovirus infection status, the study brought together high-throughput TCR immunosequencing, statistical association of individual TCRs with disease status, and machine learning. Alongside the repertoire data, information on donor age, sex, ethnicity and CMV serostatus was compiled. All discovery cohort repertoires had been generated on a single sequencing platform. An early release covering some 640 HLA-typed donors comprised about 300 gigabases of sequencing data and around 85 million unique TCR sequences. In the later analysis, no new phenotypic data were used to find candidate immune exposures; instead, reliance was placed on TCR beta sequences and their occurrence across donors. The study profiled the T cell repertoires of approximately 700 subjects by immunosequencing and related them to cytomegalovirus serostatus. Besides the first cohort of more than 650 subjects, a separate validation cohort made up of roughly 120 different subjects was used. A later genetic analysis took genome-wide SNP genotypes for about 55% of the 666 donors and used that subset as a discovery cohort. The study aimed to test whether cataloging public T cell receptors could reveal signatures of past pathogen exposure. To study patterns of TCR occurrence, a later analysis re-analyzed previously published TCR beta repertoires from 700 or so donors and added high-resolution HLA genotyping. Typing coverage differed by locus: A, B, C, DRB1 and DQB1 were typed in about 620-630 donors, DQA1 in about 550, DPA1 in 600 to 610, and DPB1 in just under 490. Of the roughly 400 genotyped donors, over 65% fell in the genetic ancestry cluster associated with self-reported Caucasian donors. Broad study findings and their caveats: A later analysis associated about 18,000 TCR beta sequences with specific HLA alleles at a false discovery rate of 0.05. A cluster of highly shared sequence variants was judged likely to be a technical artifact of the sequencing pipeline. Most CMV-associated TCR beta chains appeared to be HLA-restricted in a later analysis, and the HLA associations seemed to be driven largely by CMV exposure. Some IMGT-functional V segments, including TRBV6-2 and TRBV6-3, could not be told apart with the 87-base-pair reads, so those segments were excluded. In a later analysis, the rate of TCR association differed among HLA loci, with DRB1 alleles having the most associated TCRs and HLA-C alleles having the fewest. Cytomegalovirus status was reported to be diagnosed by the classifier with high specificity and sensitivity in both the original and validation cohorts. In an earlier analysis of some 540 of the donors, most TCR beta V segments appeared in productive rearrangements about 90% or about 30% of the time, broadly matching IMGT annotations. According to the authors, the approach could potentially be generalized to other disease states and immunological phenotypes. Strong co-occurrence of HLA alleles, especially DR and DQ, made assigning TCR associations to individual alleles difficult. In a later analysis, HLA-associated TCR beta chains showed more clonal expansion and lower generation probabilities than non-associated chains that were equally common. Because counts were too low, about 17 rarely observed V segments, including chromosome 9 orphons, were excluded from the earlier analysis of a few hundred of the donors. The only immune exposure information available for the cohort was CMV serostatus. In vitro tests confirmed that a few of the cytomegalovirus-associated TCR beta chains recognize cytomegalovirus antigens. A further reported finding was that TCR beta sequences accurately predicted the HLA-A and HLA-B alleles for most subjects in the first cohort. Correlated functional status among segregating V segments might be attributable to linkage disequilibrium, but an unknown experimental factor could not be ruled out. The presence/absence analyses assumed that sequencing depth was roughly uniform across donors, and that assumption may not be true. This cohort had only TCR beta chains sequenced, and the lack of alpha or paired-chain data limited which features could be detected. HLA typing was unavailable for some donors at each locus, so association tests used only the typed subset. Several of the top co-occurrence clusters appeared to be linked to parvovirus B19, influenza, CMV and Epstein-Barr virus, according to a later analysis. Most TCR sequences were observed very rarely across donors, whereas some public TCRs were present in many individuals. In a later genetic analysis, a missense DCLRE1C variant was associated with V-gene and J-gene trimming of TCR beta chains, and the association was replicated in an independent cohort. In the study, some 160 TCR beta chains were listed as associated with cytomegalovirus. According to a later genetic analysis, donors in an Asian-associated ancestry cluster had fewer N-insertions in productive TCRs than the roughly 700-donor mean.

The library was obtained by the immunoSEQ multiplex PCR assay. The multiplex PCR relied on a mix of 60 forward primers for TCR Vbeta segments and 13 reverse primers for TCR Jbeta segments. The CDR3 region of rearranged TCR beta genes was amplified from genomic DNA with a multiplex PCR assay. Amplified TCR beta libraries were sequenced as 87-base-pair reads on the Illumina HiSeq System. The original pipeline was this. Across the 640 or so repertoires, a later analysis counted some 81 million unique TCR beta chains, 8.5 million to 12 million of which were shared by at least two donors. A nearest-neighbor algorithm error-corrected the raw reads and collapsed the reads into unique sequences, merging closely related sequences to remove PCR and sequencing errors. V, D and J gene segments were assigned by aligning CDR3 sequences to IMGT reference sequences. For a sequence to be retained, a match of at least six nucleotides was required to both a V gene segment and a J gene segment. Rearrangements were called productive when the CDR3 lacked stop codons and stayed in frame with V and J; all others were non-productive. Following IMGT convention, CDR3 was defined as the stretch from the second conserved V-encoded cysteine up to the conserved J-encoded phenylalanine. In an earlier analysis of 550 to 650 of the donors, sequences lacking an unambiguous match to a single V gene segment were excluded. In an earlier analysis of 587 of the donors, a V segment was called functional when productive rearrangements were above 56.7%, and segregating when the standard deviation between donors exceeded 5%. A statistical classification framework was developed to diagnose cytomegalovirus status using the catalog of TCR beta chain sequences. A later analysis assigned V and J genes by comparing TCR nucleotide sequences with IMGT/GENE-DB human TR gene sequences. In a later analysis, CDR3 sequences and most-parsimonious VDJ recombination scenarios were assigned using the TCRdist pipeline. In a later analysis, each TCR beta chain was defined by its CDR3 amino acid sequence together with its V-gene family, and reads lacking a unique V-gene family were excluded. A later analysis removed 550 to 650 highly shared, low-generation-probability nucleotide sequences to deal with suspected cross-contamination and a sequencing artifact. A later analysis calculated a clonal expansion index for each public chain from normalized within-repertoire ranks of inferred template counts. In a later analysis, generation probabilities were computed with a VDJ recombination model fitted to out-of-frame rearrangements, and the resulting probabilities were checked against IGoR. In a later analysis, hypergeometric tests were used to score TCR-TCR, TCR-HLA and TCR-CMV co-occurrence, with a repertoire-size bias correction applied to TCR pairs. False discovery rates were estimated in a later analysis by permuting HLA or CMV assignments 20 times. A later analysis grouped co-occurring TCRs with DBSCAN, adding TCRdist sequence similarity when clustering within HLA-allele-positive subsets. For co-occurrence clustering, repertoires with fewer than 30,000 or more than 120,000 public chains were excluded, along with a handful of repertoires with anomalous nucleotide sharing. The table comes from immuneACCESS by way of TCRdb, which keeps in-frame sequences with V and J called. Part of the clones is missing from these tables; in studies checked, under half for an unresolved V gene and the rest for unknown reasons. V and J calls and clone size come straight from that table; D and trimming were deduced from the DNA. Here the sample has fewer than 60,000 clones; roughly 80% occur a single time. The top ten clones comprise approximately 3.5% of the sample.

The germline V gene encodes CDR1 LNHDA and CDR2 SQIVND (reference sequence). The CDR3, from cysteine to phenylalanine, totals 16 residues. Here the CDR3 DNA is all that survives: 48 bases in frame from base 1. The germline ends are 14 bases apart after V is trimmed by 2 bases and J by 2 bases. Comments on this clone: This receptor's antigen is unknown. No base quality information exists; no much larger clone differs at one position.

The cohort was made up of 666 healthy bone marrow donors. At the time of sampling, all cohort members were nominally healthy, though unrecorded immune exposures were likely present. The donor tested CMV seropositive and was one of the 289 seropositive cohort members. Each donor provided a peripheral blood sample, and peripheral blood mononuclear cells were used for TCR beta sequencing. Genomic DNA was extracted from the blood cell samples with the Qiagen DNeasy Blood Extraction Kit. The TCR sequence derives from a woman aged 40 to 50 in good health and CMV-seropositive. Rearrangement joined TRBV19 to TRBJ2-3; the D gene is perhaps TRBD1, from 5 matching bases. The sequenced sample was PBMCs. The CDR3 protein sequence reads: CASSISPGRYTDTQYF. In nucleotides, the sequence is TGTGCCAGTAGTATATCGCCAGGGCGATACACAGATACGCAGTATTTT.